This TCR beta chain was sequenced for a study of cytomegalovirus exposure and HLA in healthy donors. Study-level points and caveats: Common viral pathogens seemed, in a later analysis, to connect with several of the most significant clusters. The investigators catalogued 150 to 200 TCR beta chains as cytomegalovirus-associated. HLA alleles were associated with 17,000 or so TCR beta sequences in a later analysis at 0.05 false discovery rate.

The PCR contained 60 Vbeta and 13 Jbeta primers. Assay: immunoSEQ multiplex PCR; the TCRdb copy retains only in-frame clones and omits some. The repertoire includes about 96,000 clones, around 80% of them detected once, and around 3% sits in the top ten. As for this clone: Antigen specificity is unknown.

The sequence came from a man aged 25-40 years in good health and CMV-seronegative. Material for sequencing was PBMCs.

The CDR3 sequence is CASDRTDLQPQHF. CDR3 sequence (DNA): TGTGCCAGCGATAGGACAGACTTGCAGCCCCAGCATTTT. The genes are TRBV6-1 and TRBJ1-5, with TRBD1 as a possible D gene (6 bases). This CDR3 region has 13 residues. V gave up 8 bases and J gave up 7 bases, with 15 bases separating them. Germline CDR1 MNHNS, CDR2 SASEGT.